The clone carrying this TCR beta chain was seen once. This sample is drawn from a study of PD-L1 blockade in urothelial cancer. Described time point: pretreatment peripheral blood. Germline V lookup: CDR1 SGHDT, CDR2 YYEEEE. This CDR3 is 14 amino acids long. Trimming took off 6 bases at V and 3 bases at J, with 10 bases between the two ends. The repertoire was sequenced with immunoSEQ multiplex PCR; TCRdb's copy has only in-frame clones and lacks some. Among about 53,000 clones, approximately 90% were seen once, and the ten largest hold 14% to 15%. The chain links TRBV5-6 to TRBJ1-6; D unclear. The TCR originated in a woman aged 55 to 70 with urothelial cancer. Source: PBMCs, taken around atezolizumab (anti-PD-L1) treatment. CDR3 nucleotides: TGTGCCAGCACCCCTAAAAACTATAATTCACCCCTCCACTTT. Translation gives CASTPKNYNSPLHF.